This is a list of T cell receptor beta chains from one sample in a study of blood T cell repertoires in COVID-19. Here immunoSEQ multiplex PCR was the method, and the copy in TCRdb shows in-frame clones only, minus some. The sample yields 200,000 to 250,000 clones, 82% seen once. Sequenced material: peripheral blood. These receptors all come from a woman older than 75 with acute or convalescent COVID-19. CDR3s include the opening cysteine and the closing phenylalanine or tryptophan. Each record gives: D gene, V gene, clone size, J gene, CDR3 DNA, CDR3 protein. The D gene is left open where the match is weak. Size values are once, few and many counts, or a class for expanded clones, and some rows have none.

TRBD1	TRBV5-8	.	TRBJ1-2	TGTGCCAGCAGAACACAGGGGGCGAATGGCTACACCTTC	CASRTQGANGYTF
TRBD1	TRBV18	.	TRBJ1-5	TGTGCCAGCTCACTCCAGACAGGGGGCAGCAATCAGCCCCAGCATTTT	CASSLQTGGSNQPQHF
.	TRBV6-5	.	TRBJ1-1	TGTGCCAGCAGTTGGACTCATTCCCCCGTGAACACTGAAGCTTTCTTT	CASSWTHSPVNTEAFF
.	TRBV5-1	.	TRBJ2-5	TGCGCCAGCAGACAGGTCCAAGAGACCCAGTACTTC	CASRQVQETQYF
TRBD2	TRBV5-1	.	TRBJ2-4	TGCGCCAGCAGCCTCGGGACTAGCGGGGGCTCCATTCAGTACTTC	CASSLGTSGGSIQYF
TRBD2	TRBV19	few	TRBJ2-3	TGTGCCAGTAGGTCACTAGCGGGGGGCACAGATACGCAGTATTTT	CASRSLAGGTDTQYF
TRBD1	TRBV12-5	.	TRBJ1-5	TGTGCTAGTGGTTCCACACCCGGGACAGGGGTAATGGTGAATCAGCCCCAGCATTTT	CASGSTPGTGVMVNQPQHF
TRBD1	TRBV6-6	.	TRBJ1-6	TGTGCCAGCAGTCGACGATCAGGGGGTAATGATTCACCCCTCCACTTT	CASSRRSGGNDSPLHF
TRBD1	TRBV18	.	TRBJ1-1	TGTGCCAGCTCCCCTAGGACAGGATATGAAAGGACTGAAGCTTTCTTT	CASSPRTGYERTEAFF
.	TRBV4-1	.	TRBJ1-3	TGCGCCAGCAGCCAGGGGAGGGGAAGCTCTGGAAACACCATATATTTT	CASSQGRGSSGNTIYF
TRBD1	TRBV28	.	TRBJ2-2	TGTGCCAGCAGTCCAGGGACAGGGACCCGGGAGCTGTTTTTT	CASSPGTGTRELFF
.	TRBV7-9	.	TRBJ2-1	TGTGCCAGCAGCATTGAGAGTGAGCAGTTCTTC	CASSIESEQFF
.	TRBV3-1/TRBV3-2	.	TRBJ1-3	TGTGCCAGCAGCTCCTACGCCAACCCTGGAAACACCATATATTTT	CASSSYANPGNTIYF
.	TRBV5-6	.	TRBJ2-4	TGTGCCAGCGCTATCAGGGGACCGGGTAAAAACATTCAGTACTTC	CASAIRGPGKNIQYF
TRBD1	TRBV3-1/TRBV3-2	.	TRBJ1-2	TGTGCCAGCAGCCAAGATTCCCAAACAGGGGGGGATGGCTACACCTTC	CASSQDSQTGGDGYTF
TRBD1	TRBV6-4	.	TRBJ2-6	TGTGCCAGCAGTGGGACAGGGACCGGGGCCAACGTCCTGACTTTC	CASSGTGTGANVLTF
.	TRBV12-5	.	TRBJ1-4	TGTGCTAGTGGTTTCGGCAGGGAAGAAAAACTGTTTTTT	CASGFGREEKLFF
.	TRBV3-1/TRBV3-2	.	TRBJ1-2	TGTGCCAGCAGCCAAGGTGTCTTCGGCTACACCTTC	CASSQGVFGYTF
.	TRBV29-1	.	TRBJ2-1	TGCAGCCCTGTTCGGGGAAGCGGCTCCTACAATGAGCAGTTCTTC	CSPVRGSGSYNEQFF
.	TRBV7-2	.	TRBJ2-7	TGTGCCAGCAGCTTTCCCGGGGGCGAGCAGTACTTC	CASSFPGGEQYF
.	TRBV6-5	.	TRBJ2-2	TGTGCCAGCAGTTTTACGGACAGGAACACCGGGGAGCTGTTTTTT	CASSFTDRNTGELFF
TRBD1	TRBV11-3	once	TRBJ2-3	TGTGCCAGCAGCTTATTCGGGACAGACACAGATACGCAGTATTTT	CASSLFGTDTDTQYF
.	TRBV9	few	TRBJ1-3	TGTGCCAGCAGCGTAGAAGGGGCTGGAAACACCATATATTTT	CASSVEGAGNTIYF
.	TRBV9	.	TRBJ1-2	TGTGCCAGCAGCGCGCAAGCTACAGGGTTGGGCGGCTACACCTTC	CASSAQATGLGGYTF
TRBD1	TRBV27	.	TRBJ1-4	TGTGCCAGCAGCCTCGCGCTGGACAGGGCAAATGAAAAACTGTTTTTT	CASSLALDRANEKLFF